These 15 T cell receptor beta chains came from one sample sequenced in a study of T-cell reconstitution after alpha-beta-depleted transplantation in children. It was with unique molecular identifiers that the TCRbeta library was prepared. One entry per CDR3 protein, called by TCRdb with MiXCR from the PCR reads. Of approximately 80,000 distinct CDR3 sequences listed, 12% to 15% are singletons. Sample: PBMCs, mostly from graft donor cells, taken 180 days after TCRalphabeta/CD19-depleted stem cell transplant. These receptors originate from a male patient aged 2 to 9 who had a stem cell transplant for acute lymphoblastic leukemia, so the T cells may come from the graft donor.

The chain combines TRBV20-1 with TRBJ2-1; a possible D gene is TRBD1 (5 bases). V lost 1 base, J lost 7 bases, and 11 bases lay in between. The CDR3 contains 13 residues. The V gene's germline CDR1 is DFQATT and CDR2 SNEGSKA (reference sequence). The CDR3 loop reads CSARVTVFNEQFF. The CDR3 bases are TGCAGTGCTAGAGTGACAGTGTTTAATGAGCAGTTCTTC.

The rearrangement links TRBV5-1 to TRBJ2-5; 8 nucleotides match TRBD1. The V and J ends lost 0 bases and 1 base, in that order; junction bases with no gene match: 5. Germline V gives CDR1 SGHRS, CDR2 YFSETQ. This CDR3 spans 16 amino acids. DNA of the CDR3: TGCGCCAGCAGCTTGGGCTTCGACAGGGGCCAAGAGACCCAGTACTTC. The encoded protein is CASSLGFDRGQETQYF.

The rearrangement links TRBV20-1 to TRBJ1-2, with no clear D. CDR1 and CDR2 from the germline V gene are DFQATT and SNEGSKA (reference sequence). The V gene lost 5 bases and the J gene lost 2 bases, with 9 bases spanning the gap. The CDR3 covers 12 residues. As DNA, the CDR3 is TGCAGTGCTCGGACCGAAAACTATGGCTACACCTTC. It yields the protein CSARTENYGYTF.

A few counts support this clonotype. The rearrangement uses TRBV4-3 and TRBJ2-4; no clear D gene. Germline V lookup: CDR1 LGHNA, CDR2 YSLEER. This CDR3 has 14 amino acids. V lost 4 bases and J 8 bases, leaving 15 bases between the germline ends. The CDR3 sequence: CASSPSFPLDIQYF. The CDR3 DNA reads TGCGCCAGCAGCCCCTCATTTCCCCTCGACATTCAGTACTTC.

The chain links TRBV20-1 to TRBJ2-3; D may be TRBD1 or TRBD2 (6 bases each). CDR1 and CDR2 (germline): DFQATT, SNEGSKA (reference sequence). Trimming pared 6 bases from V and 4 bases from J, leaving 23 bases between. The CDR3 has 16 residues. The DNA of the CDR3 is TGCAGTGCCAGCAGTCCGGGGGCCAGGGGCCCAGATACGCAGTATTTT. It is translated as CSASSPGARGPDTQYF.

The chain combines TRBV6-2 or TRBV6-3 with TRBJ2-3; no clear D gene. In germline, CDR1 is MNHEY, CDR2 SVGEGT. V gave up 6 bases and J gave up 3 bases, with 19 bases separating them. The CDR3 is made up of 16 amino acids. In DNA form, the CDR3 reads TGTGCCAGCAGCCTCAGCAGGCCCGACGGGACAGATACGCAGTATTTT. Translated: CASSLSRPDGTDTQYF.

The chain carries TRBV20-1 and TRBJ2-5; D not certain. Trimming left V 1 base short and J 5 bases short, with 11 bases between. Germline V gene sequence: CDR1 DFQATT, CDR2 SNEGSKA (reference sequence). The CDR3 extends over 13 amino acids. The CDR3 loop reads CSARGGGWETQYF. CDR3 nucleotides: TGCAGTGCTAGAGGAGGCGGATGGGAGACCCAGTACTTC.

The gene calls are TRBV5-1 and TRBJ1-5; 7 bases match TRBD1. The CDR3 runs to 15 residues. V lost 4 bases to trimming and J lost 4 bases; unmatched junction nucleotides: 8. Per germline, CDR1 SGHRS and CDR2 YFSETQ. The CDR3 loop reads CASSAWDSRNQPQHF. The CDR3, as DNA: TGCGCCAGCAGCGCCTGGGACAGCCGGAATCAGCCCCAGCATTTT.

This clonotype was picked up many times. The rearrangement uses TRBV20-1 and TRBJ2-7, with D tentatively TRBD1 (6 bases). With 5 bases removed from V and 2 bases from J, the gap between germline ends came to 16 bases. The CDR3 totals 14 residues. Germline lookup yields CDR1 DFQATT and CDR2 SNEGSKA (reference sequence). The CDR3 sequence: CSAYRTAGPYEQYF. CDR3 nucleotides: TGCAGTGCTTATCGGACAGCTGGACCCTACGAGCAGTACTTC.

The rearrangement uses TRBV29-1 and TRBJ2-1; either TRBD1 or TRBD2 may fit D (5 bases each). Trimming removed 6 bases from V and 5 bases from J, with 11 bases in between. Germline loops: CDR1 SQVTM, CDR2 ANQGSEA. CDR3 length: 12 amino acids. The CDR3 DNA reads as TGCAGCGTACGGAGAGGGGACAATGAGCAGTTCTTC. Its translation: CSVRRGDNEQFF.

This clonotype was detected only a few times. The V gene is TRBV20-1, the J gene TRBJ1-6; TRBD1 matches at 7 bases. The trim removed 6 bases at V and 5 bases at J, leaving 4 bases unmatched. Germline assignment: CDR1 DFQATT and CDR2 SNEGSKA (reference sequence). The CDR3 runs to 13 residues. The CDR3 DNA reads TGCAGTGCCCGACAGGGAAATAATTCACCCCTCCACTTT. Translation: CSARQGNNSPLHF.

This clonotype is medium-sized by share. The V and J genes are TRBV20-1 and TRBJ2-1; no firm D call. CDR1 and CDR2 from the germline V gene are DFQATT and SNEGSKA (reference sequence). V lost 1 base and J lost 2, with 15 bases in between. This CDR3 contains 16 residues. The CDR3 DNA is TGCAGTGCTAGAGGCCCGGGCTATGGGACCTACAATGAGCAGTTCTTC. Its protein product is CSARGPGYGTYNEQFF.

In its sample, this clonotype was seen a few times. The chain carries TRBV7-7 and TRBJ2-7; unclear D gene. CDR1 is SSHAT and CDR2 is FNYEAQ in the germline V gene (reference sequence). The CDR3 is 13 residues long. Trimming removed 5 bases at V and 3 bases at J, with 11 bases between. The CDR3 loop reads CASSPFGHYEQYF. For the CDR3, the DNA is TGTGCCAGCAGCCCTTTTGGGCACTACGAGCAGTACTTC.

In this sample, this clonotype turned up a few times. The chain is built from TRBV3-1 and TRBJ1-5, with 9 bases matching TRBD1. The CDR3 contains 14 residues. In germline, CDR1 is LGHDT, CDR2 YNNKEL (reference sequence). The V gene end was trimmed by 1 base and the J gene end by 7 bases; junction bases not matched to a gene: 2. The CDR3 DNA sequence: TGTGCCAGCAGCCAAGGACAGGGGGGCCAGCCCCAGCATTTT. Its protein product is CASSQGQGGQPQHF.

The table lists this clonotype with a few counts. V and J are TRBV9 and TRBJ2-5, with TRBD2 as a possible D gene (5 bases). CDR1 and CDR2 from the germline V gene are SGDLS and YYNGEE. Between the trimmed V and J ends, which lost 0 bases and 2 bases, there was a span of 11 bases. The CDR3 has 15 amino acids. CDR3 loop: CASSVAPGRQETQYF. CDR3 in DNA: TGTGCCAGCAGCGTAGCTCCGGGGAGACAAGAGACCCAGTACTTC.